Shown below are 27 T cell receptor beta chains from a single sample sequenced in a study of control samples from healthy donors and cancer patients. The protocol was immunoSEQ multiplex PCR, while the TCRdb copy is restricted to in-frame clones and leaves out a portion. The sample holds 150,000 or so clones, around 94% seen once. The sequencing sample was made of PBMCs. The receptors stem from a man in his fifties or sixties with colorectal cancer.

The V gene is TRBV24-1, the J gene TRBJ2-5; perhaps TRBD1 as D (6 bases). The CDR3 extends over 14 amino acids. Per the germline V gene, CDR1 is KGHDR and CDR2 is SFDVKD. V lost 9 bases and J lost 7, with 20 bases in between. DNA for the CDR3: TGTGCCACCTCCCCCGGTGGGGGCCTAGGGACCCAGTACTTC. This translates into CATSPGGGLGTQYF.

The V call is TRBV4-1, the J call TRBJ1-5, with D possibly being TRBD1 (5 bases). V lost 3 bases and J 9 bases, leaving 12 bases between the germline ends. This CDR3 contains 13 residues. Germline V gene lookup returns CDR1 MGHRA and CDR2 YSYEKL. The CDR3 protein is CASSQGPARPQHF. For the CDR3, the DNA is TGCGCCAGCAGCCAGGGGCCTGCGCGGCCCCAGCATTTT.

This chain joins TRBV28 and TRBJ2-7; no clear D. In germline, CDR1 is MDHEN, CDR2 SYDVKM. The V and J ends lost 6 bases and 2 bases respectively, with 11 bases between them. There are 13 residues in the CDR3. CDR3 in amino acids: CASSTTSTYEQYF. As DNA, the CDR3 is TGTGCCAGCAGCACGACAAGTACCTACGAGCAGTACTTC.

The CDR3 DNA follows: TGTGCCAGCAGTCGGGCAGGGGAAAGCGAGCAGTACTTC. It is translated as CASSRAGESEQYF. V and J are TRBV6-5 and TRBJ2-7, with D possibly being TRBD1 (6 bases). Germline CDR1 reads MNHEY; CDR2 reads SVGAGI. There are 13 residues in the CDR3. V lost 5 bases, J lost 6 bases, and 14 bases lay in between.

The CDR3 reads CASSLTTSALSGNTIYF. The CDR3 DNA is TGTGCCAGCAGCTTAACGACGTCAGCGCTCTCTGGAAACACCATATATTTT. The genes are TRBV7-6 and TRBJ1-3, with D uncertain. This CDR3 is built from 17 residues. The germline gives CDR1 SGHVS, CDR2 FNYEAQ. The V end was cut by 2 bases, the J end by 0 bases, with 14 bases between.

The chain combines TRBV2 with TRBJ1-5; D not resolved. Germline V CDR1 and CDR2: SNHLY, FYNNEI. This CDR3 has 16 amino acids. V dropped 4 bases and J dropped 0 bases, with 13 bases sitting between them. In DNA, the CDR3 is TGTGCCAGCAGTGGGGGAGAAGGGATTAGCAATCAGCCCCAGCATTTT. This translates into CASSGGEGISNQPQHF.

This chain uses TRBV7-9 with TRBJ2-3; TRBD2 matches 11 bases. In germline, CDR1 is SEHNR, CDR2 FQNEAQ (reference sequence). CDR3 length: 17 amino acids. Trimming at V came to 5 bases and at J to 0 bases, leaving 7 bases not matched to a gene. The CDR3 reads CASSTRLAGPSTDTQYF. CDR3 bases: TGTGCCAGCAGCACCCGACTAGCGGGGCCTAGCACAGATACGCAGTATTTT. The full variable domain, rest sourced from reference TRBV7-9 and TRBJ2-3, is DTGVSQNPRHKITKRGQNVTFRCDPISEHNRLYWYRQTLGQGPEFLTYFQNEAQLEKSRLLSDRFSAERPKGSFSTLEIQRTEQGDSAMYLCASSTRLAGPSTDTQYFGPGTRLTVL.

The chain combines TRBV10-2 with TRBJ1-5; D remains ambiguous. Trimming took off 0 bases at V and 7 bases at J, with 25 bases between the two ends. This CDR3 region has 19 residues. Germline CDR1 and CDR2: WSHSY and SAAADI. CDR3 coding DNA: TGCGCCAGCAGTGAGTCTCCGCCGCTTGAAGAAACTCGAGGACAGCCCCAGCATTTT. Encoded protein: CASSESPPLEETRGQPQHF.

The rearrangement uses TRBV30 and TRBJ1-1; no firm D call. The length of the CDR3 is 12 residues. The V and J ends lost 5 bases and 0 bases respectively, with 7 bases between them. Germline CDR1 GTSNPN, CDR2 SVGIG (reference sequence). CDR3 bases: TGTGCCTGGGGATGGATGAACACTGAAGCTTTCTTT. It codes for CAWGWMNTEAFF.

This chain connects TRBV30 to TRBJ1-5; D unresolved. The CDR3 totals 13 residues. Germline V gene lookup returns CDR1 GTSNPN and CDR2 SVGIG (reference sequence). V lost 4 bases to trimming and J lost 0 bases, with 7 bases between them. The CDR3 protein is CAWTPDSNQPQHF. CDR3 sequence (DNA): TGTGCCTGGACCCCAGATAGCAATCAGCCCCAGCATTTT.

The rearrangement uses TRBV5-1 and TRBJ2-7; 9 bases agree with TRBD1. V was clipped by 3 bases and J by 3 bases; unmatched bases: 10. Germline lookup yields CDR1 SGHRS and CDR2 YFSETQ. The CDR3 has 16 residues. CDR3 residues: CASSYRADRGLYEQYF. The CDR3, as DNA: TGCGCCAGCAGCTACAGGGCGGACAGGGGCCTCTACGAGCAGTACTTC.

The table lists this clone with a count of one. The chain is built from TRBV12-3 or TRBV12-4 and TRBJ1-4, with D maybe TRBD1 (6 bases). The V and J ends lost 3 bases and 8 bases respectively, with 10 bases between them. This CDR3 comprises 13 residues. DNA for the CDR3: TGTGCCAGCAGTTTGGGGGCGGAGGAAAAACTGTTTTTT. Its protein product is CASSLGAEEKLFF.

The chain employs TRBV18 and TRBJ1-3, with D unclear. CDR1 and CDR2 from the germline V gene are KGHSH and LQKENI. CDR3 length: 13 residues. Trimming removed 0 bases from V and 1 base from J, with 1 base in between. The CDR3 protein is CASSPPSGNTIYF. As DNA, the CDR3 is TGTGCCAGCTCACCACCGTCTGGAAACACCATATATTTT.

The chain couples TRBV25-1 to TRBJ1-2; tentatively, D is TRBD1 (5 bases). V was cut by 6 bases and J by 1 base, with 12 bases left in between. The CDR3 is made up of 14 amino acids. Germline V gene sequence: CDR1 MGHDK, CDR2 SYGVNS. As DNA, the CDR3 is TGTGCCAGCAGCCCCTTGGGGCTTAACTATGGCTACACCTTC. Its translation: CASSPLGLNYGYTF.

This clone was detected only a few times. CDR3 sequence: CASSAQGYNSPLHF. The CDR3 DNA reads as TGTGCCAGCAGCGCCCAGGGGTATAATTCACCCCTCCACTTT. This chain joins TRBV2 and TRBJ1-6, with D tentatively TRBD1 (6 bases). This CDR3 region has 14 residues. In germline, CDR1 is SNHLY, CDR2 FYNNEI. V shed 6 bases and J shed 4 bases, with 10 bases lying between them.

The chain carries TRBV6-6 and TRBJ2-7, with 10 bases identical to TRBD2. The V segment lost 5 bases and the J segment 3 bases; nucleotides outside the gene matches: 13. The CDR3 contains 17 residues. Looked up from germline, CDR1 is MNHNY and CDR2 is SVGAGI (reference sequence). CDR3 amino acids: CASSQLAGITPGYEQYF. The CDR3 DNA sequence: TGTGCCAGCAGTCAACTAGCGGGGATTACCCCCGGCTACGAGCAGTACTTC.

This chain connects TRBV5-1 to TRBJ1-3; D ambiguous. Germline V gene sequence: CDR1 SGHRS, CDR2 YFSETQ. V was clipped by 5 bases and J by 0 bases, with 15 bases between them. CDR3 size: 16 residues. The CDR3 sequence is CASSSLDGLSGNTIYF. In DNA form, the CDR3 reads TGCGCCAGCAGTTCGCTTGACGGACTCTCTGGAAACACCATATATTTT.

This clone was seen only once. The rearrangement joins TRBV7-8 to TRBJ2-5; TRBD2 agrees at 13 bases. The germline V gene encodes CDR1 SGHVS and CDR2 FQNEAQ. J gave up 3 bases and V 1 base, and 2 bases lay outside the gene matches. The CDR3 has 16 residues. Written as DNA, the CDR3 is TGTGCCAGCAGCTTAGGACTAGCGGGGGGTAAAGAGACCCAGTACTTC. This codes for CASSLGLAGGKETQYF.

The chain recombines TRBV5-4 with TRBJ1-2; no clear D gene. The CDR3 loop spans 14 amino acids. V shed 2 bases and J shed 2 bases, with 10 bases lying between them. Germline lookup yields CDR1 SGHNT and CDR2 YYREEE (reference sequence). CDR3 amino acids: CASSFSSVNYGYTF. CDR3 DNA: TGTGCCAGCAGCTTTTCTTCGGTAAACTATGGCTACACCTTC.

The chain employs TRBV19 and TRBJ1-2, with D possibly matching TRBD1 (5 bases). The germline CDR1 and CDR2 sequences are LNHDA and SQIVND (reference sequence). V gave up 5 bases and J gave up 6 bases, with 13 bases separating them. The CDR3 length is 13 residues. CDR3 nucleotides: TGTGCCAGTAGTTTGAGGGGTCTGGATGGCTACACCTTC. Translated: CASSLRGLDGYTF. The full variable domain, rest sourced from reference TRBV19 and TRBJ1-2, is DGGITQSPKYLFRKEGQNVTLSCEQNLNHDAMYWYRQDPGQGLRLIYYSQIVNDFQKGDIAEGYSVSREKKESFPLTVTSAQKNPTAFYLCASSLRGLDGYTFGSGTRLTVV.

The J gene is TRBJ2-3, the V gene TRBV7-6; 11 positions match TRBD2. CDR3 length equals 14 residues. The germline gives CDR1 SGHVS, CDR2 FNYEAQ. With V trimmed by 4 bases and J by 5 bases, 2 bases remained unmatched. CDR3 in DNA: TGTGCCAGCAGCTCTAGCGGGGGGAAAGATACGCAGTATTTT. It is translated as CASSSSGGKDTQYF.

V is TRBV9 and J is TRBJ2-3; 7 bases match TRBD1. J gave up 5 bases and V 0 bases, and 9 bases lay outside the gene matches. CDR1 is SGDLS, CDR2 YYNGEE, per germline. The CDR3 covers 16 residues. This CDR3 reads CASSVATGVHGDTQYF. In DNA form, the CDR3 reads TGTGCCAGCAGCGTAGCTACAGGGGTGCACGGAGATACGCAGTATTTT.

The rearrangement joins TRBV6-2 or TRBV6-3 to TRBJ2-1; 8 bases align to TRBD1. V lost 0 bases, J lost 4 bases, and 5 bases stayed unmatched. The CDR3 has 16 residues. CDR1 is MNHEY, CDR2 SVGEGT, per germline. CDR3 DNA sequence: TGTGCCAGCAGTTACTCGGTCCAGGGGGCATACAATGAGCAGTTCTTC. Amino acid sequence: CASSYSVQGAYNEQFF.

The rearrangement links TRBV6-6 to TRBJ2-1, with 10 bases that match TRBD2. The CDR3 length is 16 residues. The J segment lost 6 bases and the V segment lost 6 bases, leaving 11 bases of the junction unmatched. CDR1 and CDR2 from the germline V gene are MNHNY and SVGAGI (reference sequence). CDR3 nucleotides: TGTGCCAGCAGGGGGGGAGCGGGGGGGCCGAGCAATGAGCAGTTCTTC. Its translation is CASRGGAGGPSNEQFF.

The V and J genes are TRBV28 and TRBJ1-2; the match to TRBD1 covers 10 bases. The germline V gene has CDR1 MDHEN and CDR2 SYDVKM. V was clipped by 5 bases and J by 5 bases; unmatched bases: 5. The CDR3 length is 14 residues. As DNA, the CDR3 is TGTGCCAGCAGTGGGGGACAGGGGCCATATGGCTACACCTTC. Translation: CASSGGQGPYGYTF.

The chain is built from TRBV4-3 and TRBJ2-3; unclear D gene. Germline V gene data show CDR1 as LGHNA and CDR2 as YSLEER. The CDR3 is made up of 15 amino acids. V was clipped by 1 base and J by 5 bases, with 13 bases between them. The CDR3 loop is CASSQGSVLLDTQYF. The CDR3 DNA reads as TGCGCCAGCAGCCAAGGTTCGGTTTTGCTAGATACGCAGTATTTT.

V gene TRBV6-5 combines with J gene TRBJ1-4, with D perhaps TRBD1 (5 bases). The CDR3 sequence is 13 residues long. CDR1 is MNHEY and CDR2 is SVGAGI in the germline V gene. Trimming shortened V by 7 bases and J by 1 base, and 7 bases separated the two germline ends. CDR3 in DNA: TGTGCCAGCAAGGGGCGAACTAATGAAAAACTGTTTTTT. As protein: CASKGRTNEKLFF.